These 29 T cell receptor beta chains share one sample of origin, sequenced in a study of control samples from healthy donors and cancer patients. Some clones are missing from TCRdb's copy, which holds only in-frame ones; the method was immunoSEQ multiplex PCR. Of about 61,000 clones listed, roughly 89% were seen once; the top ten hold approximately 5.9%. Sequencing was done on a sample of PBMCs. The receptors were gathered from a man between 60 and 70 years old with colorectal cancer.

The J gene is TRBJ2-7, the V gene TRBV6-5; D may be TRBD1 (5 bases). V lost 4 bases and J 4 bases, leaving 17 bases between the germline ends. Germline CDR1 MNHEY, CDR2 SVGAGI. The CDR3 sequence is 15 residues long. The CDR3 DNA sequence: TGTGCCAGCAGTTCTTTACCGACAGCAGATTACGAGCAGTACTTC. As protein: CASSSLPTADYEQYF.

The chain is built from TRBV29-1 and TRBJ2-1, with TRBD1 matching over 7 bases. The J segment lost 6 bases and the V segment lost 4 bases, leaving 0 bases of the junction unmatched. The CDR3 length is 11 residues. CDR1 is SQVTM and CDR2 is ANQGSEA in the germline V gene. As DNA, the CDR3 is TGCAGCGTTGGACAGGGCAATGAGCAGTTCTTC. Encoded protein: CSVGQGNEQFF.

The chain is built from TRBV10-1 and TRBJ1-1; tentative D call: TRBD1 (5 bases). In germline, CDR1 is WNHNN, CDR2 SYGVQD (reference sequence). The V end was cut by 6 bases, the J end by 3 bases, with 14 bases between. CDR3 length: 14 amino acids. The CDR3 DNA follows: TGCGCCAGCAGAGTGACCGGCAGGGACACTGAAGCTTTCTTT. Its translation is CASRVTGRDTEAFF.

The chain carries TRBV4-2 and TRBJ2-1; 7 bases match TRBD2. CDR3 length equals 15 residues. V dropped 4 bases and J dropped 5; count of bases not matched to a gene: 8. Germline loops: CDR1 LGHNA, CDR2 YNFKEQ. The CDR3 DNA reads TGTGCCAGCAGCCCTGTCGACCGGGGGGACAATGAGCAGTTCTTC. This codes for CASSPVDRGDNEQFF.

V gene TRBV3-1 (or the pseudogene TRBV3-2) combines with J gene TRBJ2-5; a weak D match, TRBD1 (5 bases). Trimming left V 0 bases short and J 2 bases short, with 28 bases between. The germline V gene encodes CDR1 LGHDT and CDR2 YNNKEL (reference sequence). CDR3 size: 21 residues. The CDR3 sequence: CASSQDYLPSVNGHQQETQYF. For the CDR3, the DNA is TGTGCCAGCAGCCAAGATTATCTTCCCTCGGTCAACGGACACCAACAAGAGACCCAGTACTTC.

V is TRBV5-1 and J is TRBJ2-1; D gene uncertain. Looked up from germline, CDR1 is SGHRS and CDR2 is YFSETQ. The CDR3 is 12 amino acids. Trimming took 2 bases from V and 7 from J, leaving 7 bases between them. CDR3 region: CASSLPLNEQFF. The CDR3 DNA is TGCGCCAGCAGCTTACCATTAAATGAGCAGTTCTTC.

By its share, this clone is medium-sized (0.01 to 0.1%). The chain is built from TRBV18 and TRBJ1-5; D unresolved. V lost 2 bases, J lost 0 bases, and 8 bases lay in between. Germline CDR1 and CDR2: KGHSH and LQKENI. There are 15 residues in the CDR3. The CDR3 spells CASSPGQYSNQPQHF. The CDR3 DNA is TGTGCCAGCTCACCAGGGCAGTATAGCAATCAGCCCCAGCATTTT.

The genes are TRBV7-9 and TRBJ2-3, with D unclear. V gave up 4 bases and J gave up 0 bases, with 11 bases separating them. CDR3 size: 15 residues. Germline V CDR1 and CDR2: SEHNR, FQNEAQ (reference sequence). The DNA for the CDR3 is TGTGCCAGCAGCTACCGCGGATCTAGCACAGATACGCAGTATTTT. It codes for CASSYRGSSTDTQYF.

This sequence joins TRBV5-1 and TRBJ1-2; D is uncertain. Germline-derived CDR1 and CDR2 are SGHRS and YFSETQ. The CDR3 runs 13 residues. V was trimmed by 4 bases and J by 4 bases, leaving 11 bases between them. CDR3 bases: TGCGCCAGCAGCGCCGGTGGGTTCTATGGCTACACCTTC. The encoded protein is CASSAGGFYGYTF.

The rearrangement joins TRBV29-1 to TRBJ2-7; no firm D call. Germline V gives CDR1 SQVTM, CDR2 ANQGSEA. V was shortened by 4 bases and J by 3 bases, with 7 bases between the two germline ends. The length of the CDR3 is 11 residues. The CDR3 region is CSVVSGYEQYF. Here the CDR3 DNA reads TGCAGCGTTGTTTCGGGCTACGAGCAGTACTTC.

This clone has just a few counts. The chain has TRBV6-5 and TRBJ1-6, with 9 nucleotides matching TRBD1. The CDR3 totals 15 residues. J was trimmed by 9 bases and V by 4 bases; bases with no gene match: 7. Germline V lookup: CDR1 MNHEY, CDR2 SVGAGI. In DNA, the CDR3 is TGTGCCAGCAGTTGGGGGGACAGGGAAAGTTCACCCCTCCACTTT. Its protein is CASSWGDRESSPLHF.

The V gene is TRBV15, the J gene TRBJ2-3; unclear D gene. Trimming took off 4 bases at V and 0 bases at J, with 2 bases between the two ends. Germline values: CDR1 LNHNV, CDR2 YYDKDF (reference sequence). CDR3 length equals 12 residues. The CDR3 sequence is CATSTSTDTQYF. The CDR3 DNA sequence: TGTGCCACCAGCACTAGCACAGATACGCAGTATTTT.

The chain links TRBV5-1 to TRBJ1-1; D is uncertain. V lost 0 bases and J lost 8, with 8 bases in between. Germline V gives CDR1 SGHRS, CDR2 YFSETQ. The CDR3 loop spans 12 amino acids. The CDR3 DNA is TGCGCCAGCAGCTTGGAACTTGGGGAAGCTTTCTTT. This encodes CASSLELGEAFF.

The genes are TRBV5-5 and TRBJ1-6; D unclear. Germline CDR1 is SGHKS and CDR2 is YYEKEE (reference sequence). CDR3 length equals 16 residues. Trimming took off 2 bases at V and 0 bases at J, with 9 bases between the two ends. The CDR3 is CASSLPRSSYNSPLHF. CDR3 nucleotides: TGTGCCAGCAGCTTACCCCGGAGCTCCTATAATTCACCCCTCCACTTT.

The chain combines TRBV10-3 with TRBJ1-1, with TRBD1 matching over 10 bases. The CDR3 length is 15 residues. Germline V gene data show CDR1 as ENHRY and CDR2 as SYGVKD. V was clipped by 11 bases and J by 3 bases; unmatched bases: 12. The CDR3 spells CAAHGGQGTHTEAFF. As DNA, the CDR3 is TGTGCCGCACACGGGGGACAGGGGACACACACTGAAGCTTTCTTT.

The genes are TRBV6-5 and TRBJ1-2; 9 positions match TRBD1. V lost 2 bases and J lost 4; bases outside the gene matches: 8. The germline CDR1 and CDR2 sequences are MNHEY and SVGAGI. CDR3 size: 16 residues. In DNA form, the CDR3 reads TGTGCCAGCAGTTACAACCCGGGACAGGGTGGCTATGGCTACACCTTC. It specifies CASSYNPGQGGYGYTF.

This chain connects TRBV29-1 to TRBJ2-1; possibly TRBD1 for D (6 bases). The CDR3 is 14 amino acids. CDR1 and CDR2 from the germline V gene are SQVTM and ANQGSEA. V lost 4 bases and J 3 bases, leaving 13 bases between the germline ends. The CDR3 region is CSVVARGFYNEQFF. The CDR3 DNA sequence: TGCAGCGTTGTCGCCAGGGGTTTCTACAATGAGCAGTTCTTC.

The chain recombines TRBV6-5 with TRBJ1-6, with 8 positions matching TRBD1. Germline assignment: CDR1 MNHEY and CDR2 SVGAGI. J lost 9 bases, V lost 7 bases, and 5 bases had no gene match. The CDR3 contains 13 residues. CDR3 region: CASKDRVISPLHF. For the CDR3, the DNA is TGTGCCAGCAAGGACAGGGTCATTTCACCCCTCCACTTT.

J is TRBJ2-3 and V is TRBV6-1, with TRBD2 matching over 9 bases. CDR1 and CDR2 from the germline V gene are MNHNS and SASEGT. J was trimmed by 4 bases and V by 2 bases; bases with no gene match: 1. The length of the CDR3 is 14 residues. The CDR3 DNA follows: TGTGCCAGCAGTGAACGCGGGGGGGCAGATACGCAGTATTTT. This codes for CASSERGGADTQYF.

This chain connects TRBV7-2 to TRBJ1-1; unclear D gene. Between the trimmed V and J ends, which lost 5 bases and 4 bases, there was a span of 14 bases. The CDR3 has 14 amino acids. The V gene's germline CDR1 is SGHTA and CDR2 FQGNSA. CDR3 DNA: TGTGCCAGCAGCAACCTCGTGCCTGGCACTGAAGCTTTCTTT. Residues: CASSNLVPGTEAFF. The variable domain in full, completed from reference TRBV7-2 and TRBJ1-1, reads GAGVSQSPSNKVTEKGKDVELRCDPISGHTALYWYRQSLGQGLEFLIYFQGNSAPDKSGLPSDRFSAERTGGSVSTLTIQRTQQEDSAVYLCASSNLVPGTEAFFGQGTRLTVV.

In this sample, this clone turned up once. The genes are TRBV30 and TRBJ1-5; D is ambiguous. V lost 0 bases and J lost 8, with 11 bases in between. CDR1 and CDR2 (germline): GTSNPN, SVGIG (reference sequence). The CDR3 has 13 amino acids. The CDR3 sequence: CAWSVTRTEPQHF. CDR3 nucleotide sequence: TGTGCCTGGAGTGTAACCAGGACCGAGCCCCAGCATTTT.

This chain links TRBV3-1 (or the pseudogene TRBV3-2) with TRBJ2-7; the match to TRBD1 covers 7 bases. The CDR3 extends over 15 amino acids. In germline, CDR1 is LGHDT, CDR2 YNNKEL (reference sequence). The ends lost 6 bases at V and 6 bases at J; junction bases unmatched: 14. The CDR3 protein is CASSPRGQGRSEQYF. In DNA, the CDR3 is TGTGCCAGCAGTCCTAGGGGGCAGGGCCGGAGCGAGCAGTACTTC.

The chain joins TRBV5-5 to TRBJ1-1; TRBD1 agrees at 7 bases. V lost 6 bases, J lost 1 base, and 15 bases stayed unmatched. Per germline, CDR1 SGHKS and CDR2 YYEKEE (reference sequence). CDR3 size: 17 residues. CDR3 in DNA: TGTGCCAGCACCACTCTGACATCCGGGACAGCGAACACTGAAGCTTTCTTT. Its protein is CASTTLTSGTANTEAFF.

Written as DNA, the CDR3 is TGTGCCAGCATAGAATGGGGGGCCGAAGATACGCAGTATTTT. Translated, it gives CASIEWGAEDTQYF. V and J are TRBV6-5 and TRBJ2-3, with D perhaps given as TRBD1 or TRBD2 (6 bases each). In germline, CDR1 is MNHEY, CDR2 SVGAGI. This CDR3 has 14 residues. V shed 7 bases and J shed 5 bases, with 16 bases lying between them.

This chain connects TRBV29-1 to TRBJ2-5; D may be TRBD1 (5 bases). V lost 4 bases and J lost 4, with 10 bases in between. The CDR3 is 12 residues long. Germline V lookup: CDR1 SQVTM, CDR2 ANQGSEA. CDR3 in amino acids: CSVVFRGETQYF. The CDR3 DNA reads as TGCAGCGTTGTGTTTAGGGGAGAGACCCAGTACTTC.

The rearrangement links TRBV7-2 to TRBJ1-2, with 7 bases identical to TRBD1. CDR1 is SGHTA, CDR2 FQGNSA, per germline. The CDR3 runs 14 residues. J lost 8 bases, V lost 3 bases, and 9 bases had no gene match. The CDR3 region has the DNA TGTGCCAGCAGCTTTACGACAGGGTTTGGCGGCTACACCTTC. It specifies CASSFTTGFGGYTF.

The CDR3 loop is CASSSRPGTGTYEQYF. The DNA of the CDR3 is TGTGCCAGCTCCTCTAGGCCGGGGACAGGGACCTACGAGCAGTACTTC. The V gene is TRBV7-8, the J gene TRBJ2-7; 9 nucleotides align to TRBD1. This CDR3 is built from 16 residues. J was trimmed by 2 bases and V by 8 bases; bases with no gene match: 13. CDR1 is SGHVS and CDR2 is FQNEAQ in the germline V gene.

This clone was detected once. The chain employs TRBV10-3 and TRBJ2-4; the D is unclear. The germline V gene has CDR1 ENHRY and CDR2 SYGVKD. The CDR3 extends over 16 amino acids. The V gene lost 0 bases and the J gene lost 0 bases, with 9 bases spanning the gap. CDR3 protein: CAISESKGLAKNIQYF. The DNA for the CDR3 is TGTGCCATCAGTGAGTCCAAAGGCTTAGCCAAAAACATTCAGTACTTC.

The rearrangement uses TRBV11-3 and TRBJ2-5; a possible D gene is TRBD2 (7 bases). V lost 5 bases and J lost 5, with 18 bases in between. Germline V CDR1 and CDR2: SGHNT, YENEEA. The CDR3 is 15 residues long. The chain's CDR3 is CASSRRGGAGETQYF. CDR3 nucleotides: TGTGCCAGCAGCCGCAGGGGAGGGGCAGGGGAGACCCAGTACTTC.